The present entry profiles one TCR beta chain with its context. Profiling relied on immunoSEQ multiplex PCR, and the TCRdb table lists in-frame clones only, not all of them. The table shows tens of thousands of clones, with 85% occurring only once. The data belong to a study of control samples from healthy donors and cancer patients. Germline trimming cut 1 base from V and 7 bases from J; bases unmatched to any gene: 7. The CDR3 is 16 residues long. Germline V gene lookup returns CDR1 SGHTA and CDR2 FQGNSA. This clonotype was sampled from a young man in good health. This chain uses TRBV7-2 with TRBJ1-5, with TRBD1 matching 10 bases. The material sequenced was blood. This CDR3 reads CASSLVGTGVGQPQHF. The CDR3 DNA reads TGTGCCAGCAGCTTAGTTGGGACAGGGGTTGGCCAGCCCCAGCATTTT.